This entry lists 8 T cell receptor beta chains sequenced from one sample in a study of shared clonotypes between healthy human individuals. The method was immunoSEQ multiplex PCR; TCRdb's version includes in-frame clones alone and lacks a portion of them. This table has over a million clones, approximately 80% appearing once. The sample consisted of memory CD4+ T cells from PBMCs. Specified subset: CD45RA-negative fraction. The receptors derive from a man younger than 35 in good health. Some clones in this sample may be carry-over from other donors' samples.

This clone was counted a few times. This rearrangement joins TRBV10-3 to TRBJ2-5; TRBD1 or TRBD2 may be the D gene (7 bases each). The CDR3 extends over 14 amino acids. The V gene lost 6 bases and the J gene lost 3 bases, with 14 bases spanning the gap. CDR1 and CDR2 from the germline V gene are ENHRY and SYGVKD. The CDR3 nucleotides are TGTGCCATCAGCAACTCAGGGGGGGAAGAGACCCAGTACTTC. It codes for CAISNSGGEETQYF.

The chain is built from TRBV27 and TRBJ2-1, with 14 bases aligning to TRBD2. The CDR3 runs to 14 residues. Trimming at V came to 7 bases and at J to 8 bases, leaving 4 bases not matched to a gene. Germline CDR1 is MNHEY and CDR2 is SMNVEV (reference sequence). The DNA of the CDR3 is TGTGCCAGCACGGGACTAGCGGGAGTCCATGAGCAGTTCTTC. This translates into CASTGLAGVHEQFF.

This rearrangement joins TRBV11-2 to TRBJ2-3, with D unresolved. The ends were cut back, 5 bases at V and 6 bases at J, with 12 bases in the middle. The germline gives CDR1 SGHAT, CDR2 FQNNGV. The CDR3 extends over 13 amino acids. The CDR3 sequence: CASSPRIYDTQYF. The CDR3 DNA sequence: TGTGCCAGCAGCCCCCGCATTTATGATACGCAGTATTTT.

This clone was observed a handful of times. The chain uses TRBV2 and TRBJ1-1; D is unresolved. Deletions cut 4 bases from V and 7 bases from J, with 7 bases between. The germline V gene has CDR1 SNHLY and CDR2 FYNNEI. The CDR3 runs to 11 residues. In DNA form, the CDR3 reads TGTGCCAGCAGTGCCAAGGTTGAAGCTTTCTTT. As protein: CASSAKVEAFF. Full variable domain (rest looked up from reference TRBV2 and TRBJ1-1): EPEVTQTPSHQVTQMGQEVILRCVPISNHLYFYWYRQILGQKVEFLVSFYNNEISEKSEIFDDQFSVERPDGSNFTLKIRSTKLEDSAMYFCASSAKVEAFFGQGTRLTVV.

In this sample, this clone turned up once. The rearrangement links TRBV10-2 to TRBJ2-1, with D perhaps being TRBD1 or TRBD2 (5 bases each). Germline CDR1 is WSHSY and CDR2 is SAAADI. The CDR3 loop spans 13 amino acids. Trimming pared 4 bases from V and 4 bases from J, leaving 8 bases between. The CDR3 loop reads CASSGDGYNEQFF. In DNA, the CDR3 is TGCGCCAGCAGTGGGGACGGGTACAATGAGCAGTTCTTC.

The CDR3 loop is CSVGTNLYGYTF. DNA of the CDR3: TGCAGCGTTGGAACCAACCTCTATGGCTACACCTTC. The rearrangement joins TRBV29-1 to TRBJ1-2; no definite D call. CDR1 and CDR2 from the germline V gene are SQVTM and ANQGSEA. The length of the CDR3 is 12 residues. Trimming took 4 bases from V and 4 from J, leaving 10 bases between them.

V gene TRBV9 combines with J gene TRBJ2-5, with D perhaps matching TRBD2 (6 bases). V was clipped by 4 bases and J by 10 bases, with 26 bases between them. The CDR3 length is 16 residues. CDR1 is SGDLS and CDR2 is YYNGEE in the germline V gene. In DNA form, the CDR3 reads TGTGCCAGCAGCCCCATCGGGGGTATGGGAACCGTTGGCCAGTACTTC. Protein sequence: CASSPIGGMGTVGQYF.

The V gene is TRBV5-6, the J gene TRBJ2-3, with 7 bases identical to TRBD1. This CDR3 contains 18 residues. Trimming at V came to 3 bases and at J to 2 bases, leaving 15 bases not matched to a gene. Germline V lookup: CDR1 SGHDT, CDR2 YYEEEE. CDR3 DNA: TGTGCCAGCAGCTCCGGACAGGCGCCTCCTCTGGACACAGATACGCAGTATTTT. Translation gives CASSSGQAPPLDTDTQYF.